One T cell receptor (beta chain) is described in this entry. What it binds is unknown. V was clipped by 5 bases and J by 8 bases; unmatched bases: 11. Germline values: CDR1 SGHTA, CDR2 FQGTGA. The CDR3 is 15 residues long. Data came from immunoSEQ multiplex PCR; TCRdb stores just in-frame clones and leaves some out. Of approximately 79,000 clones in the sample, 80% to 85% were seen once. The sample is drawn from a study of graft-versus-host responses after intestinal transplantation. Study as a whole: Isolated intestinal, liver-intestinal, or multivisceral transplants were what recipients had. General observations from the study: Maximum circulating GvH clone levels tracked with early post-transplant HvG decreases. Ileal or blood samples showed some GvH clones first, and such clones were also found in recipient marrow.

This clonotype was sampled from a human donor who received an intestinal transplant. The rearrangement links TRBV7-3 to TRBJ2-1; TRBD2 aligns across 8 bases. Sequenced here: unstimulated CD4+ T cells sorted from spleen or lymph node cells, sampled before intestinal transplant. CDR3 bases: TGTGCCAGCAGCCTCTCGGGGGGGGGCCTTGATGAGCAGTTCTTC. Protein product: CASSLSGGGLDEQFF.